Below are 23 T cell receptor beta chains sequenced from a single sample in a study of T cell repertoires in cytomegalovirus infection. Via MiXCR, TCRdb re-called the reads, giving one row per CDR3 protein. Among 200,000 or so distinct CDR3 sequences listed, roughly a fifth were seen once. The sequenced material came from PBMCs. The receptors come from a human donor in good health (CMV status not recorded). Some clones in this sample may be carry-over from other donors' samples.

This clonotype has more than one count but fewer than ten. The genes are TRBV7-2 and TRBJ2-7; 7 nucleotides align to TRBD2. This CDR3 contains 14 residues. Germline trimming cut 2 bases from V and 3 bases from J; bases unmatched to any gene: 4. Germline CDR1 reads SGHTA; CDR2 reads FQGNSA. CDR3 loop: CASSLSREVYEQYF. The CDR3, as DNA: TGTGCCAGCAGCTTAAGCCGGGAGGTCTACGAGCAGTACTTC.

The chain carries TRBV9 and TRBJ2-5; TRBD2 agrees at 7 bases. Losses at the gene ends were 3 bases for V and 5 bases for J; bases not matched to a gene: 7. The CDR3 spans 14 residues. Germline-derived CDR1 and CDR2 are SGDLS and YYNGEE. DNA for the CDR3: TGTGCCAGCAGCGAGCGGGGCAGACGGGAGACCCAGTACTTC. As protein: CASSERGRRETQYF.

This clonotype has just a few counts. The chain links TRBV7-9 to TRBJ2-5; 9 bases are a match to TRBD2. The J segment lost 9 bases and the V segment lost 5 bases, leaving 7 bases of the junction unmatched. Germline CDR1 SEHNR, CDR2 FQNEAQ (reference sequence). The CDR3 loop spans 13 amino acids. As DNA, the CDR3 is TGTGCCAGCAGCCCGGGACTAGCAGGGGCCCAGTACTTC. Its translation: CASSPGLAGAQYF. Looking up the rest from reference TRBV7-9 and TRBJ2-5 gives the full variable domain: DTGVSQNPRHKITKRGQNVTFRCDPISEHNRLYWYRQTLGQGPEFLTYFQNEAQLEKSRLLSDRFSAERPKGSFSTLEIQRTEQGDSAMYLCASSPGLAGAQYFGPGTRLLVL.

The table lists this clonotype with a few counts. The rearrangement uses TRBV7-6 and TRBJ1-5; 8 bases align to TRBD1. V lost 0 bases and J lost 4; bases outside the gene matches: 14. Germline CDR1 reads SGHVS; CDR2 reads FNYEAQ. CDR3 length: 19 amino acids. This CDR3 reads CASSLASGQAPQGNQPQHF. CDR3 nucleotide sequence: TGTGCCAGCAGCTTAGCGTCGGGACAGGCCCCGCAAGGGAATCAGCCCCAGCATTTT.

The chain recombines TRBV10-3 with TRBJ2-5; the D is unclear. The V and J ends lost 10 bases and 1 base respectively, with 13 bases between them. CDR1 is ENHRY, CDR2 SYGVKD, per germline. The CDR3 contains 13 residues. CDR3 bases: TGTGCCAGTAGTGATCAACCCCAAGAGACCCAGTACTTC. It encodes CASSDQPQETQYF.

This clonotype showed up many times. CDR3 loop: CASSLNRGREDTQYF. The CDR3 DNA reads as TGTGCCAGCAGCTTAAACAGGGGGCGGGAAGATACGCAGTATTTT. The chain uses TRBV7-2 and TRBJ2-3; the match to TRBD1 covers 9 bases. This CDR3 comprises 15 residues. V was clipped by 2 bases and J by 5 bases; unmatched bases: 5. The germline CDR1 and CDR2 sequences are SGHTA and FQGNSA.

The chain's CDR3 is CASSLRQEETQYF. In DNA, the CDR3 is TGCGCCAGCAGCTTGCGTCAAGAGGAGACCCAGTACTTC. This chain joins TRBV5-1 and TRBJ2-5; no firm D call. Looked up from germline, CDR1 is SGHRS and CDR2 is YFSETQ. Trimming removed 1 base from V and 5 bases from J, with 9 bases in between. The CDR3 loop spans 13 amino acids.

The rearrangement uses TRBV5-1 and TRBJ2-3; maybe TRBD1 (6 bases). Trimming pared 4 bases from V and 1 base from J, leaving 16 bases between. Germline lookup yields CDR1 SGHRS and CDR2 YFSETQ. The CDR3 is 16 residues long. CDR3 protein: CASSPGTLQGTDTQYF. CDR3 in DNA: TGCGCCAGCAGCCCTGGGACACTCCAAGGCACAGATACGCAGTATTTT.

This clonotype was found a few times. This sequence joins TRBV3-1 and TRBJ2-4, with D unclear. Germline values: CDR1 LGHDT, CDR2 YNNKEL (reference sequence). V was clipped by 1 base and J by 1 base, with 5 bases between them. CDR3 length equals 14 residues. CDR3 sequence reads: CASSQVGAKNIQYF. DNA of the CDR3: TGTGCCAGCAGCCAAGTGGGGGCCAAAAACATTCAGTACTTC.

The chain recombines TRBV19 with TRBJ2-1, with D possibly called TRBD1 or TRBD2 (5 bases each). Per germline, CDR1 LNHDA and CDR2 SQIVND (reference sequence). V was clipped by 1 base and J by 6 bases, with 16 bases between them. This CDR3 is 16 amino acids long. The CDR3 sequence: CASSIGAGGAGNEQFF. In DNA, the CDR3 is TGTGCCAGTAGTATAGGGGCGGGTGGGGCCGGCAATGAGCAGTTCTTC.

This rearrangement joins TRBV7-2 to TRBJ2-3; 9 bases line up with TRBD2. From germline, CDR1 is SGHTA and CDR2 FQGNSA. The CDR3 totals 23 residues. The junction had 23 bases not matched to a gene; V was cut back by 1 base and J by 0 bases. CDR3 amino acids: CASSLEDGGLWAGGSTSTDTQYF. CDR3 nucleotides: TGTGCCAGCAGCTTAGAGGACGGAGGTCTGTGGGCGGGAGGGTCAACTAGCACAGATACGCAGTATTTT.

In its sample, this clonotype was seen a few times. This chain links TRBV7-9 with TRBJ2-3, with 7 bases matching TRBD2. V was pared by 1 base and J by 5 bases, with 9 bases of the junction left unmatched. The CDR3 extends over 16 amino acids. Germline values: CDR1 SEHNR, CDR2 FQNEAQ (reference sequence). DNA of the CDR3: TGTGCCAGCAGCTTAGTCAACGCGGGAGCCCAAGATACGCAGTATTTT. It yields the protein CASSLVNAGAQDTQYF.

The gene calls are TRBV15 and TRBJ2-1, with D unclear. Germline CDR1 reads LNHNV; CDR2 reads YYDKDF (reference sequence). The CDR3 consists of 15 residues. V lost 0 bases and J lost 5, with 11 bases in between. The CDR3 sequence is CATSRDYQAHNEQFF. In DNA form, the CDR3 reads TGTGCCACCAGCAGAGACTACCAGGCCCACAATGAGCAGTTCTTC.

Ten or more counts support this clonotype. This chain connects TRBV7-2 to TRBJ2-3, with TRBD2 matching over 9 bases. The CDR3 runs 16 residues. V was clipped by 1 base and J by 5 bases; unmatched bases: 7. Germline assignment: CDR1 SGHTA and CDR2 FQGNSA. CDR3 sequence (DNA): TGTGCCAGCAGCTTAGTCGGCGGGGGGGCAAAAGATACGCAGTATTTT. This codes for CASSLVGGGAKDTQYF.

In its sample, this clonotype was seen many times. The chain uses TRBV6-6 and TRBJ1-1; D perhaps matches TRBD1 (5 bases). CDR1 and CDR2 from the germline V gene are MNHNY and SVGAGI (reference sequence). The CDR3 is made up of 11 amino acids. V shed 6 bases and J shed 8 bases, with 10 bases lying between them. CDR3 region: CASRSRQEAFF. CDR3 sequence (DNA): TGTGCCAGCAGAAGCCGACAGGAAGCTTTCTTT.

This clonotype has at least ten counts. The gene calls are TRBV7-2 and TRBJ2-2; D perhaps matches TRBD2 (5 bases). The V and J ends lost 8 bases and 6 bases respectively, with 13 bases between them. The CDR3 sequence is 13 residues long. Germline CDR1 is SGHTA and CDR2 is FQGNSA. The CDR3 protein is CASRGLVPGELFF. The CDR3 region has the DNA TGTGCCAGCCGGGGATTGGTCCCCGGGGAGCTGTTTTTT. Together with reference TRBV7-2 and TRBJ2-2, the CDR3 gives the full variable domain: GAGVSQSPSNKVTEKGKDVELRCDPISGHTALYWYRQSLGQGLEFLIYFQGNSAPDKSGLPSDRFSAERTGGSVSTLTIQRTQQEDSAVYLCASRGLVPGELFFGEGSRLTVL.

This chain joins TRBV29-1 and TRBJ2-1; the D is unclear. Trimming pared 0 bases from V and 3 bases from J, leaving 12 bases between. CDR1 and CDR2 (germline): SQVTM, ANQGSEA. CDR3 length: 15 amino acids. CDR3 nucleotide sequence: TGCAGCGTTGAAGAGAGGAAAAGGGTCTACAATGAGCAGTTCTTC. Protein: CSVEERKRVYNEQFF.

This clonotype was counted at least ten times. The chain uses TRBV7-2 and TRBJ1-1; 7 positions agree with TRBD1. The CDR3 totals 15 residues. V shed 4 bases and J 0 bases; nucleotides not matched to a gene: 5. CDR1 SGHTA and CDR2 FQGNSA come from the germline V gene. CDR3 protein: CASSSQGTLNTEAFF. The CDR3 coding sequence is TGTGCCAGCAGCTCACAGGGGACCTTGAACACTGAAGCTTTCTTT.

The chain combines TRBV25-1 with TRBJ1-2; TRBD1 might be the D (5 bases). The CDR3 runs 12 residues. Germline values: CDR1 MGHDK, CDR2 SYGVNS. Trimming removed 4 bases at V and 10 bases at J, with 13 bases between. As DNA, the CDR3 is TGTGCCAGCAGTGGCCAGACAGCCCACTACACCTTC. Translating it yields CASSGQTAHYTF.

This clonotype has a handful of counts. The V and J genes are TRBV7-6 and TRBJ2-5; 8 bases are a match to TRBD1. Germline trimming cut 6 bases from V and 0 bases from J; bases unmatched to any gene: 9. CDR1 and CDR2 (germline): SGHVS, FNYEAQ. The CDR3 is 16 amino acids. The CDR3 region is CASRGAGGEYQETQYF. CDR3 coding DNA: TGTGCCAGCAGGGGGGCAGGGGGCGAGTACCAAGAGACCCAGTACTTC.

CDR3 DNA: TGCGCCAGCAGCTTGGTTGGGGACACTGAAGCTTTCTTT. Translation gives CASSLVGDTEAFF. The chain has TRBV5-1 and TRBJ1-1, with D unclear. V was cut by 0 bases and J by 3 bases, with 6 bases left in between. CDR3 length equals 13 residues. The germline V gene encodes CDR1 SGHRS and CDR2 YFSETQ.

The V and J genes are TRBV5-1 and TRBJ1-3; D gene uncertain. The CDR3 length is 16 residues. V was clipped by 0 bases and J by 2 bases, with 12 bases between them. Germline V gene sequence: CDR1 SGHRS, CDR2 YFSETQ. The CDR3 loop is CASSLGVGDTGNTIYF. CDR3 in DNA: TGCGCCAGCAGCTTGGGGGTAGGAGACACTGGAAACACCATATATTTT.

This clonotype was picked up a small number of times. The chain links TRBV5-1 to TRBJ2-5, with 13 bases lining up with TRBD2. This CDR3 comprises 15 residues. The germline V gene encodes CDR1 SGHRS and CDR2 YFSETQ. With 4 bases clipped from V and 6 bases from J, the junction kept 6 bases outside the gene matches. The CDR3 nucleotides read TGCGCCAGCAGCCAAGGACTAGCGGGAGTAAAGACCCAGTACTTC. Amino acid sequence: CASSQGLAGVKTQYF.